This TCR beta chain was captured in a study of T cell repertoires in cytomegalovirus infection. In regard to this clonotype: Its antigen is undetermined. A much larger clone lies one base from this, so it may be a read error.

Germline CDR1 is SGHVS and CDR2 is FQNEAQ. This CDR3 comprises 17 residues. TCRdb analysed the reads with MiXCR anew, one entry per CDR3 protein. The sample includes around 750,000 distinct CDR3 sequences, about 33% of them seen just once. The V and J genes are TRBV7-8 and TRBJ1-2, with no clear D. Sequenced here: cultured CD8+ T cells from PBMCs, sampled from culture after CMV antigen stimulation. This sequence was found in a human donor in good health (CMV status not recorded). Some clones in this sample may be carry-over from other donors' samples. CDR3 loop: CVSSITTGRAWDYGYTF. The DNA of the CDR3 is TGTGTCAGCAGCATCACGACGGGGAGGGCTTGGGACTATGGCTACACCTTC.